This T cell receptor beta chain was sequenced during a study of blood T cell repertoires in COVID-19. Study information: Collection of acute and convalescent COVID-19 samples took place in the United States, Italy and Spain. The cDNA or gDNA used as material had been derived from T cells, B-cell-depleted T cells, or PBMCs.

This clone was counted once. Original analysis: Amplification from reference gene primers served as the basis for estimated nucleated cell counts. Sequenced by immunoSEQ multiplex PCR; TCRdb stores in-frame clones only, minus some. V and J calls and clone size come straight from that table; D and trimming were deduced from the DNA. The repertoire holds 150,000 to 200,000 clones, 80% to 85% seen once, with under 3% in the top ten. The source material was peripheral blood. The receptor was derived from a woman in her sixties or seventies with acute or convalescent COVID-19.

The CDR3 sequence is CAWMAGLMTF. CDR3 DNA sequence: TGTGCCTGGATGGCAGGCCTGATGACCTTC. The chain joins TRBV30 to TRBJ1-2; D gene uncertain. The germline CDR1 and CDR2 sequences are GTSNPN and SVGIG (reference sequence). The CDR3 consists of 10 residues. The V and J ends lost 4 bases and 14 bases respectively, with 14 bases between them.